The clone carrying this TCR beta chain was recorded many times. Its antigen is not identified. These data belong to a study of T-cell reconstitution after alpha-beta-depleted transplantation in children. A TCRbeta library incorporating unique molecular identifiers was prepared. TCRdb reanalysed the PCR reads using MiXCR and keeps one entry per CDR3 protein. The repertoire consists of some 840,000 distinct CDR3 sequences, with about 15% occurring once and the leading ten covering around 5.3%. Regarding the study as a whole: After one year, T-cell counts and TCRbeta diversity mostly came from new T cells. From surviving recipient T cells and thymic progenitors came the high day-60 TCRbeta diversity observed in some patients. As was reported, about two months after transplant, alpha-beta T cells came from several hundred expanded graft clones.

Germline CDR1 is SQVTM and CDR2 is ANQGSEA. The CDR3 contains 18 residues. The ends lost 6 bases at V and 0 bases at J; junction bases unmatched: 11. Sequences were derived from PBMCs, mostly from graft donor cells, sampled 360 days after TCRalphabeta/CD19-depleted stem cell transplant. This rearrangement joins TRBV29-1 to TRBJ2-1; 13 bases fit TRBD2. The receptor was derived from a male patient younger than 18 who had a stem cell transplant for acute lymphoblastic leukemia, so the T cells may come from the graft donor. The CDR3 loop is CSVLSGLAGALSYNEQFF. In nucleotides, the CDR3 is TGCAGCGTCTTATCTGGACTAGCGGGAGCTCTCTCCTACAATGAGCAGTTCTTC.